This T cell receptor (beta chain) stems from a study of blood T cell repertoires in COVID-19. Enrollment of patients from Seattle took place during active infection, with longitudinal follow-up. Germline assignment: CDR1 KGHSH and CDR2 LQKENI. The CDR3 length is 15 residues. Trimming stripped 5 bases from V and 4 bases from J, with 17 bases between. Here immunoSEQ multiplex PCR was the method, and the copy in TCRdb shows in-frame clones only, minus some. The sample shows 90,000 to 100,000 clones, approximately 88% of them seen only once. Sequencing input: peripheral blood. This receptor was taken from a man aged 60 to 75 with COVID-19, enrolled during active disease. This sequence joins TRBV18 and TRBJ2-5, with D tentatively TRBD1 (5 bases). CDR3 protein: CASSTLQGTGETQYF. The DNA for the CDR3 is TGTGCCAGCTCAACACTGCAGGGAACGGGAGAGACCCAGTACTTC.